Listed below are T cell receptor beta chains from one sample, sequenced in a study of blood T cells in healthy people across ages. Each CDR3 protein is one row after TCRdb ran MiXCR on the 5' RACE reads. The sample has just over 800,000 distinct CDR3 sequences; around two thirds are singletons. Sequencing was carried out using blood. The receptors here all came from a man in his thirties or forties in good health. Each CDR3 is given with its conserved first and last residue. The D gene is left open where the match is weak. Clone size appears in some rows only: once, few, many, or a class for an expanded clone.

j_gene	abundance	d_gene	v_gene	CDR3nt	CDR3aa
TRBJ1-1	.	.	TRBV4-2	TGTGCCAGCGGACTTGGGCCTACTGAAGCTTTCTTT	CASGLGPTEAFF
TRBJ1-1	few	.	TRBV12-3/TRBV12-4	TGTGCCAGCAGTTTACGGGGAACTGAAGCTTTCTTT	CASSLRGTEAFF
TRBJ2-5	.	.	TRBV24-1	TGTGCCACCAGTGATTTGGCGGGGGCATTGGAGACCCAGTACTTC	CATSDLAGALETQYF
TRBJ2-5	.	TRBD1	TRBV5-1	TGCGCCAGCAGTCTGGACAGGGGGCGAGAAGAGACCCAGTACTTC	CASSLDRGREETQYF
TRBJ2-7	.	TRBD2	TRBV7-9	TGTGCCAGCAGCTCCGGACTAGCGGGGGAAGTTTTTATGTACGAGCAGTACTTC	CASSSGLAGEVFMYEQYF
TRBJ2-1	.	.	TRBV7-3	TGTGCCAGCAGCCCCCGCCTTAAGGGGGGATGGGATGAGCAGTTCTTC	CASSPRLKGGWDEQFF
TRBJ2-1	.	TRBD2	TRBV20-1	TGCAGTGCTAGTGTGGCTAGCGGGGGGAAGGGCAATGAGCAGTTCTTC	CSASVASGGKGNEQFF
TRBJ2-1	few	TRBD1	TRBV20-1	TGCAGTGCTAGTCTTGGCCCGGGACAGGGGTCCTGGGAGCAGTTCTTC	CSASLGPGQGSWEQFF
TRBJ2-1	few	TRBD2	TRBV9	TGTGCCAGCAGCGGACTAGCGGGGGGGCCCTACAATGAGCAGTTCTTC	CASSGLAGGPYNEQFF
TRBJ2-1	.	TRBD2	TRBV20-1	TGCAGTTCCCACCTTGAAGCGGGGGGGAACAATGAGCAGTTCTTC	CSSHLEAGGNNEQFF
TRBJ2-7	.	TRBD2	TRBV10-3	TGTGCCATCAGTGATGGGACTATTTCCGTACAGTACTTC	CAISDGTISVQYF
TRBJ2-3	few	.	TRBV7-2	TGTGCCAGCAGCTTGACAGGTTCCCTAGATAGCACAGATACGCAGTATTTT	CASSLTGSLDSTDTQYF
TRBJ2-7	few	TRBD2	TRBV6-2/TRBV6-3	TGTGCCAGCAGTTACGGCCTAGCGGGTTCCTACGAGCAGTACTTC	CASSYGLAGSYEQYF
TRBJ2-1	.	TRBD1	TRBV6-4	TGTGCCGGCAGCCGGTCGGCAGGGGGCAATGAGCAGTTCTTC	CAGSRSAGGNEQFF
TRBJ2-7	.	.	TRBV5-5	TGTGCCAGCAGCTTCATACCTGCATCGGACGAGCAGTACTTC	CASSFIPASDEQYF
TRBJ1-2	.	.	TRBV6-6	TGTGCCAGCAGTTATTCTCTCGGAGGGAGAGGCTACACCTTC	CASSYSLGGRGYTF
TRBJ2-3	.	.	TRBV9	TGTGCCAGCAGCGTAGAAGGGGAGTGGGATACGCAGTATTTT	CASSVEGEWDTQYF
TRBJ1-4	few	.	TRBV29-1	TGCAGCGTTGAAGATGGGAACGAAAAACTGTTTTTT	CSVEDGNEKLFF
TRBJ2-5	.	.	TRBV5-5	TGTGCCAGCAGCTTTATTCAGGGAACTGAAGAGACCCAGTACTTC	CASSFIQGTEETQYF
TRBJ2-7	.	.	TRBV6-2/TRBV6-3	TGTGCCAGCAGTTACCAGGGGTATTCCTACGAGCAGTACTTC	CASSYQGYSYEQYF
TRBJ1-2	.	TRBD1	TRBV27	TGTGCCAGCAGTTTAGTGGCAGGGGGTGGCTACACCTTC	CASSLVAGGGYTF
TRBJ2-7	.	TRBD2	TRBV9	TGTGCCAGCAGCGTAGAGGGGGGACTAGCCTACGAGCAGTACTTC	CASSVEGGLAYEQYF
TRBJ2-5	.	TRBD1	TRBV30	TGTGCCTGGAACCCTGGACAGGGACCCCGAGAGACCCAGTACTTC	CAWNPGQGPRETQYF
TRBJ1-2	.	TRBD1	TRBV28	TGTGCCAACAGTTCTCGGGACAGGGGGTTCTATGGCTACACCTTC	CANSSRDRGFYGYTF